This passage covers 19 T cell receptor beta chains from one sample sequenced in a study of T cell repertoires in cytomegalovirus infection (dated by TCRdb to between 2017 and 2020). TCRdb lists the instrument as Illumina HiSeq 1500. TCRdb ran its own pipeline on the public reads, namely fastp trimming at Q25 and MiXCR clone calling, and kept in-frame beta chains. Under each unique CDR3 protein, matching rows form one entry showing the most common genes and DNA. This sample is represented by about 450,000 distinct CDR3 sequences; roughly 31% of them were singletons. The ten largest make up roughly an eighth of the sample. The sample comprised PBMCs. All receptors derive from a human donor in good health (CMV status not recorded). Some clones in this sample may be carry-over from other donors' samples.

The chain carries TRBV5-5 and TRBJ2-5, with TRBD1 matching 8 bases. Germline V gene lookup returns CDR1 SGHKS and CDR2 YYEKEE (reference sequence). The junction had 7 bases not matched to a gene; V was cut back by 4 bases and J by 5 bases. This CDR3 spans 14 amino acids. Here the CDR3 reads CASSRDRWGETQYF. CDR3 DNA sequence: TGTGCCAGCAGCCGGGACAGGTGGGGGGAGACCCAGTACTTC.

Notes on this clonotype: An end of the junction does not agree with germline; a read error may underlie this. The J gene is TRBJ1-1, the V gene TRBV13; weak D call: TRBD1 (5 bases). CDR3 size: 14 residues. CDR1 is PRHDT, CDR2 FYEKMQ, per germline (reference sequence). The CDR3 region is CASSLDTSNTEAFF. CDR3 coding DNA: TGCGCCAGCAGCTTGGACACGTCGAACACTGAAGCTTTCTTT. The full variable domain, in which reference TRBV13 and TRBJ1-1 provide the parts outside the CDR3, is AAGVIQSPRHLIKEKRETATLKCYPIPRHDTVYWYQQGPGQDPQFLISFYEKMQSDKGSIPDRFSAQQFSDYHSELNMSSLELGDSALYFCASSLDTSNTEAFFGQGTRLTVV.

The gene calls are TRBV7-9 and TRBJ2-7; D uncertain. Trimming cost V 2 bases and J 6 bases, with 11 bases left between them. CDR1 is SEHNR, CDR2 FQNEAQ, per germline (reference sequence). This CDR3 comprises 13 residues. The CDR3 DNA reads TGTGCCAGCAGCTTAAGTCCGGCCGGCGAGCAGTACTTC. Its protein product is CASSLSPAGEQYF.

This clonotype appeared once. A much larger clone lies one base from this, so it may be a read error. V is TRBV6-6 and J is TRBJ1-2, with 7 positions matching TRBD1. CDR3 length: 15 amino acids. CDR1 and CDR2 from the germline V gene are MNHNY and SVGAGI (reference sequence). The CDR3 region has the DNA TGTGTCAGCAGTCACAGGACAGGCGCTAACTATGGCTACACCTTC. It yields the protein CVSSHRTGANYGYTF.

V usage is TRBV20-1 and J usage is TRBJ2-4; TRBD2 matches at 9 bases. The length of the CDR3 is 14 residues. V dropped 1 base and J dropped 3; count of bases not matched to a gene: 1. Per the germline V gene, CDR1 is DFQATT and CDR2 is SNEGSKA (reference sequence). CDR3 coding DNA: TGCAGTGCTAGAGCTAGCGGGAACAAAAACATTCAGTACTTC. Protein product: CSARASGNKNIQYF.

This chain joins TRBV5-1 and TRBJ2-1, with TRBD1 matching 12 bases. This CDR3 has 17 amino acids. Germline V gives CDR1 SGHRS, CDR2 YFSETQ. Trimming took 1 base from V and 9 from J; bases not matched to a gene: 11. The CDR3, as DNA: TGCGCCAGCAGCTTGTTTTCCCGGGACAGGGGGCTTGGTGAGCAGTTCTTC. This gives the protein CASSLFSRDRGLGEQFF.

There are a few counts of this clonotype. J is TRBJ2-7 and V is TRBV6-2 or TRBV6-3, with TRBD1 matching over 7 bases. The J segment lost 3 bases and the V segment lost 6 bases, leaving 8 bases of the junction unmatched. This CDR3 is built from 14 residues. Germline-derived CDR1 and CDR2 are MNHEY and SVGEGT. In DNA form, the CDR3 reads TGTGCCAGCAGACTTACCGGGACAGACTACGAGCAGTACTTC. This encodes CASRLTGTDYEQYF.

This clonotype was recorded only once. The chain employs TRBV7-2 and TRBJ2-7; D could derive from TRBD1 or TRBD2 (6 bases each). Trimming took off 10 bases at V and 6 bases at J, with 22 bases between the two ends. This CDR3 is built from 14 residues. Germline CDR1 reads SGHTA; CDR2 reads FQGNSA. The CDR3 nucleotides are TGTGCCATAAGCACTAGATCGGGGGCCCCCGAGCAGTACTTC. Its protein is CAISTRSGAPEQYF.

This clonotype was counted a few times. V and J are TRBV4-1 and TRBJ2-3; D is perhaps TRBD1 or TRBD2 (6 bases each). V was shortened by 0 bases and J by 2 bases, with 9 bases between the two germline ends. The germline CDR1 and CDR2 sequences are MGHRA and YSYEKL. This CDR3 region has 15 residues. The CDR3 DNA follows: TGCGCCAGCAGCCAAGATGGGGGGCCCACAGATACGCAGTATTTT. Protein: CASSQDGGPTDTQYF.

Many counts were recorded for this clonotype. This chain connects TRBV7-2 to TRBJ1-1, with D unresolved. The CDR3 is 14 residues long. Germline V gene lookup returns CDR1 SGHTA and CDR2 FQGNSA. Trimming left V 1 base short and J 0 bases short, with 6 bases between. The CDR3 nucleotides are TGTGCCAGCAGCTTAGAGTGGGTGAACACTGAAGCTTTCTTT. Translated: CASSLEWVNTEAFF.

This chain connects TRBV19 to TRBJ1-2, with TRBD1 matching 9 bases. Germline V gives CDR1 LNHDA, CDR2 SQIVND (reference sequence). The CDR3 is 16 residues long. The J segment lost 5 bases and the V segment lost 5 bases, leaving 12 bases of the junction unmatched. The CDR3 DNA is TGTGCCAGTAGTTTCCTGACAGGGGGGGACGAGTATGGCTACACCTTC. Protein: CASSFLTGGDEYGYTF.

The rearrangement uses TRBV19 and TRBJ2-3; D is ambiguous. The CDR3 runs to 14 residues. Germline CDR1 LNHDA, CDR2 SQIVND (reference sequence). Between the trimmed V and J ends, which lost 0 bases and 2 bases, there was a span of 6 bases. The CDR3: CASSIDRDTDTQYF. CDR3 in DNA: TGTGCCAGTAGTATAGATAGGGACACAGATACGCAGTATTTT.

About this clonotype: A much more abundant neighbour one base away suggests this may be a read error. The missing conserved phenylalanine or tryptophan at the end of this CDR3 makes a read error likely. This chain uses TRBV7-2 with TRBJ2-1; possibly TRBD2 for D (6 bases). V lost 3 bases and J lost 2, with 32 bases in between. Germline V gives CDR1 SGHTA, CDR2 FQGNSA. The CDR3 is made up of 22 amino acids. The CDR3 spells CASSFRAVHTFNKREAYNEQFL. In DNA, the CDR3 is TGTGCCAGCAGCTTCCGGGCCGTTCACACCTTCAACAAGAGGGAGGCCTACAATGAGCAGTTCTTA.

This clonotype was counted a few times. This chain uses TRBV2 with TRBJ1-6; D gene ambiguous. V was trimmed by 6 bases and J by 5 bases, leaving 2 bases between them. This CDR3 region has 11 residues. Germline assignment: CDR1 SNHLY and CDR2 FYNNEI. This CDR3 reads CASRDNSPLHF. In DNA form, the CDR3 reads TGTGCCAGCAGGGATAATTCACCCCTCCACTTT.

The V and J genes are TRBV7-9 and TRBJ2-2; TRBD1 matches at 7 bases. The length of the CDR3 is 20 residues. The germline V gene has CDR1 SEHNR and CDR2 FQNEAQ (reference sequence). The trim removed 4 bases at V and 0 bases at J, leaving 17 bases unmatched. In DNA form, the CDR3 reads TGTGCCAGCAGCTCCCGAGCGCTACAGGGGTCGACATCGAACACCGGGGAGCTGTTTTTT. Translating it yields CASSSRALQGSTSNTGELFF.

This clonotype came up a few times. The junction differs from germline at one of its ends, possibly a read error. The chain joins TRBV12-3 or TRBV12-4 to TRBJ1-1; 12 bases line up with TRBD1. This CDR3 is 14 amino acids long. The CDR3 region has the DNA TGTGCCAGCAGTCTTAGGGGGACAGGGGGCCGAAAGGAATTT. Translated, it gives CASSLRGTGGRKEF.

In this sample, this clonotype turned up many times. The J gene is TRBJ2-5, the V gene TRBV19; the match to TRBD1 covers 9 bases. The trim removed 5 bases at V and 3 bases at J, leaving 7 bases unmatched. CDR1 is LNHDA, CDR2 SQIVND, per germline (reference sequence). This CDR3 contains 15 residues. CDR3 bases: TGTGCCAGTAGTGCCAAGGGGACAGGGAAAGAGACCCAGTACTTC. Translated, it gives CASSAKGTGKETQYF. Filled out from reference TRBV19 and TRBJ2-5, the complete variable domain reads DGGITQSPKYLFRKEGQNVTLSCEQNLNHDAMYWYRQDPGQGLRLIYYSQIVNDFQKGDIAEGYSVSREKKESFPLTVTSAQKNPTAFYLCASSAKGTGKETQYFGPGTRLLVL.

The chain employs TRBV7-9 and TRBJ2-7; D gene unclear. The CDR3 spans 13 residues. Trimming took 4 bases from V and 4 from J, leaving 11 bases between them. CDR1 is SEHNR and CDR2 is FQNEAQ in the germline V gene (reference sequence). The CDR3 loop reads CASSSGLTYEQYF. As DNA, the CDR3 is TGTGCCAGCAGCTCCGGCCTGACTTACGAGCAGTACTTC.

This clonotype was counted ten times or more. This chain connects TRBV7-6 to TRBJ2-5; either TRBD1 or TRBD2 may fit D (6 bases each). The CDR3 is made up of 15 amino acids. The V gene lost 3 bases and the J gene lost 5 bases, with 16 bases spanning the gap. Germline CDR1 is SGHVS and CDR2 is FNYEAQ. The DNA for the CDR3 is TGTGCCAGCAGCTTTCGGGCAGGGGCGGGGGAGACCCAGTACTTC. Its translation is CASSFRAGAGETQYF.